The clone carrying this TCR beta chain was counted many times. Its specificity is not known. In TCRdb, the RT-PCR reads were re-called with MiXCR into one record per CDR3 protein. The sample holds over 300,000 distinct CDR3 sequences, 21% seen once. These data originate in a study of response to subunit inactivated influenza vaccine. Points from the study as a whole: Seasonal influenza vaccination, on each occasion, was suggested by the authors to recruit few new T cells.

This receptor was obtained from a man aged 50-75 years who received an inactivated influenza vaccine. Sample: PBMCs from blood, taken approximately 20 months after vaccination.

CDR3 nucleotide sequence: TGTGCCAGCAGCTTCGGTGCCAGGACTGAAGCTTTCTTT. This gives the protein CASSFGARTEAFF. This chain uses TRBV11-2 with TRBJ1-1; unclear D gene. CDR1 and CDR2 (germline): SGHAT, FQNNGV. With 3 bases removed from V and 5 bases from J, the gap between germline ends came to 10 bases. The CDR3 runs 13 residues.